Below, 19 T cell receptor beta chains from the same sample are listed, as sequenced in a study of cytomegalovirus exposure and HLA in healthy donors. The study ran its PCR with 60 Vbeta and 13 Jbeta primers. TCRdb's table, derived via immunoSEQ multiplex PCR, lists solely in-frame clones and lacks some. The sample carries some 150,000 clones, roughly 73% recorded once. The sequenced sample consisted of PBMCs. All receptors come from a male donor in good health and CMV-seronegative.

This clone was counted between two and nine times. The chain recombines TRBV5-6 with TRBJ2-1; 9 nucleotides line up with TRBD2. J gave up 9 bases and V 4 bases, and 11 bases lay outside the gene matches. The CDR3 totals 15 residues. The germline CDR1 and CDR2 sequences are SGHDT and YYEEEE. CDR3 in amino acids: CASSPGTSILTEQFF. The DNA for the CDR3 is TGTGCCAGCAGCCCGGGGACTAGCATTCTCACTGAGCAGTTCTTC.

This sequence joins TRBV27 and TRBJ2-1, with 8 positions matching TRBD1. Germline V gene lookup returns CDR1 MNHEY and CDR2 SMNVEV (reference sequence). V trimming: 0 bases; J trimming: 4 bases; junction bases outside the gene matches: 5. The CDR3 consists of 16 residues. CDR3 nucleotides: TGTGCCAGCAGTTTATCAGCAGGGGGCGAGTACAATGAGCAGTTCTTC. Translation gives CASSLSAGGEYNEQFF.

This clone turned up a few times. A clone one base away is much larger, so this may be a read error. V is TRBV14 and J is TRBJ1-1; D unclear. With 0 bases removed from V and 3 bases from J, the gap between germline ends came to 5 bases. This CDR3 comprises 13 residues. Germline CDR1 is SGHDN and CDR2 is FVKESK. The CDR3 bases are TGTGCCAGCAGCCAAGATCGGGACACTGAAGCTTTCTTT. Its translation: CASSQDRDTEAFF.

This rearrangement joins TRBV9 to TRBJ1-1; D is uncertain. The V and J ends lost 0 bases and 4 bases respectively, with 10 bases between them. CDR1 and CDR2 (germline): SGDLS, YYNGEE. The CDR3 length is 14 residues. CDR3 DNA sequence: TGTGCCAGCAGCGTAGCGGGCAGCGGCACTGAAGCTTTCTTT. It yields the protein CASSVAGSGTEAFF.

The rearrangement links TRBV5-1 to TRBJ2-3; 9 positions match TRBD1. Per germline, CDR1 SGHRS and CDR2 YFSETQ. V was clipped by 7 bases and J by 2 bases; unmatched bases: 5. The CDR3 loop spans 14 amino acids. CDR3 residues: CASLRDRATDTQYF. The CDR3, as DNA: TGCGCCAGCCTCCGGGACAGGGCCACAGATACGCAGTATTTT.

This clone was detected once. V gene TRBV13 combines with J gene TRBJ1-2; D is unresolved. With 3 bases removed from V and 2 bases from J, the gap between germline ends came to 7 bases. This CDR3 spans 13 amino acids. Looked up from germline, CDR1 is PRHDT and CDR2 is FYEKMQ (reference sequence). The CDR3 sequence: CASSFPGNYGYTF. The CDR3 DNA reads TGTGCCAGCAGCTTCCCGGGGAACTATGGCTACACCTTC.

This chain connects TRBV7-8 to TRBJ2-2; 10 bases line up with TRBD2. Germline V CDR1 and CDR2: SGHVS, FQNEAQ. The junction had 10 bases not matched to a gene; V was cut back by 5 bases and J by 7 bases. The CDR3 is 16 amino acids. The CDR3 protein is CASSPQAGGTIGELFF. The DNA of the CDR3 is TGTGCCAGCAGCCCCCAAGCGGGGGGGACTATCGGGGAGCTGTTTTTT. The whole variable domain, filled in from reference TRBV7-8 and TRBJ2-2, reads GAGVSQSPRYKVAKRGQDVALRCDPISGHVSLFWYQQALGQGPEFLTYFQNEAQLDKSGLPSDRFFAERPEGSVSTLKIQRTQQEDSAVYLCASSPQAGGTIGELFFGEGSRLTVL.

V gene TRBV7-2 combines with J gene TRBJ1-5; TRBD1 aligns across 7 bases. The germline gives CDR1 SGHTA, CDR2 FQGNSA. The CDR3 has 13 amino acids. The ends lost 4 bases at V and 6 bases at J; junction bases unmatched: 3. The CDR3 bases are TGTGCCAGCAGCTCCCAGGGGGTTCAGCCCCAGCATTTT. Protein sequence: CASSSQGVQPQHF.

The chain carries TRBV18 and TRBJ2-3; 13 bases map to TRBD2. The CDR3 is 18 amino acids. Germline V CDR1 and CDR2: KGHSH, LQKENI. The ends lost 3 bases at V and 3 bases at J; junction bases unmatched: 9. This chain's CDR3 is CASSPRPGTSGATDTQYF. CDR3 DNA: TGTGCCAGCTCACCTCGACCTGGGACTAGCGGGGCAACAGATACGCAGTATTTT.

DNA of the CDR3: TGTGCCAGCAGCTATGGATTTCCAGGGAGGGAGCAGCCCCAGCATTTT. Translation: CASSYGFPGREQPQHF. The chain joins TRBV5-5 to TRBJ1-5, with a possible D match to TRBD1 (5 bases). The germline gives CDR1 SGHKS, CDR2 YYEKEE (reference sequence). This CDR3 has 16 residues. Between the trimmed V and J ends, which lost 3 bases and 7 bases, there was a span of 20 bases. Full variable domain (missing parts from reference TRBV5-5 and TRBJ1-5): DAGVTQSPTHLIKTRGQQVTLRCSPISGHKSVSWYQQVLGQGPQFIFQYYEKEERGRGNFPDRFSARQFPNYSSELNVNALLLGDSALYLCASSYGFPGREQPQHFGDGTRLSIL.

This clone was counted only a few times. V gene TRBV6-6 combines with J gene TRBJ2-7; D gene unclear. CDR1 MNHNY and CDR2 SVGAGI come from the germline V gene (reference sequence). The CDR3 sequence is 13 residues long. Between the trimmed V and J ends, which lost 6 bases and 0 bases, there was a span of 9 bases. The CDR3 DNA is TGTGCCAGCAGCGAACTTTTCTCCTACGAGCAGTACTTC. As protein: CASSELFSYEQYF.

The chain joins TRBV18 to TRBJ2-2, with TRBD1 matching over 8 bases. The ends lost 2 bases at V and 0 bases at J; junction bases unmatched: 5. This CDR3 contains 17 residues. In germline, CDR1 is KGHSH, CDR2 LQKENI. CDR3 DNA: TGTGCCAGCTCACCAAGACAGGGGCCTTCGAACACCGGGGAGCTGTTTTTT. This codes for CASSPRQGPSNTGELFF.

The J gene is TRBJ1-1, the V gene TRBV7-2; D uncertain. The germline gives CDR1 SGHTA, CDR2 FQGNSA. The germline V and J ends were trimmed by 0 bases and 2 bases, with 16 bases remaining between them. The CDR3 is made up of 17 amino acids. The CDR3 DNA reads TGTGCCAGCAGCTTAGCGCGGCCTATCAACCCCAACACTGAAGCTTTCTTT. Its translation is CASSLARPINPNTEAFF.

The chain carries TRBV9 and TRBJ1-5; 10 nucleotides line up with TRBD1. With V trimmed by 3 bases and J by 2 bases, 5 bases remained unmatched. CDR1 is SGDLS, CDR2 YYNGEE, per germline. The CDR3 length is 16 residues. This chain's CDR3 is CASSASDRGGNQPQHF. The CDR3 region has the DNA TGTGCCAGCAGCGCCTCGGACAGGGGGGGCAATCAGCCCCAGCATTTT.

A single count supports this clone. The V and J genes are TRBV7-9 and TRBJ2-4; D may be TRBD2 (5 bases). Germline CDR1 reads SEHNR; CDR2 reads FQNEAQ (reference sequence). Trimming removed 5 bases from V and 0 bases from J, with 17 bases in between. This CDR3 contains 17 residues. The CDR3 spells CASSPTGRERAKNIQYF. In nucleotides, the CDR3 is TGTGCCAGCAGCCCCACCGGTAGGGAGAGAGCCAAAAACATTCAGTACTTC.

The chain is built from TRBV25-1 and TRBJ1-2; 9 bases match TRBD1. After removal of 3 bases from V and 4 bases from J, the junction contained 3 bases not matched to a gene. This CDR3 contains 14 residues. Germline CDR1 MGHDK, CDR2 SYGVNS. This chain's CDR3 is CASSDTGGLYGYTF. The CDR3, as DNA: TGTGCCAGCAGTGATACAGGGGGCCTCTATGGCTACACCTTC.

This clone was seen a few times. The V call is TRBV5-1, the J call TRBJ2-7, with 8 bases aligning to TRBD1. This CDR3 comprises 15 residues. Losses at the gene ends were 6 bases for V and 4 bases for J; bases not matched to a gene: 12. Per the germline V gene, CDR1 is SGHRS and CDR2 is YFSETQ. CDR3 nucleotide sequence: TGCGCCAGCAAGTGGGGTGGACAGGGCGAATACGAGCAGTACTTC. Residues: CASKWGGQGEYEQYF.

J is TRBJ2-7 and V is TRBV7-3; D gene ambiguous. Trimming took off 11 bases at V and 3 bases at J, with 5 bases between the two ends. The CDR3 has 9 residues. Per germline, CDR1 SGHTA and CDR2 FQGTGA. The CDR3 loop is CALLYEQYF. CDR3 in DNA: TGTGCCCTCCTCTACGAGCAGTACTTC.

The V call is TRBV14, the J call TRBJ2-3; 9 nucleotides match TRBD2. V was clipped by 3 bases and J by 4 bases; unmatched bases: 5. Germline lookup yields CDR1 SGHDN and CDR2 FVKESK. CDR3 length: 15 amino acids. The CDR3 DNA reads as TGTGCCAGCAGCCATACACTAGCGGGCCCAGATACGCAGTATTTT. It is translated as CASSHTLAGPDTQYF.